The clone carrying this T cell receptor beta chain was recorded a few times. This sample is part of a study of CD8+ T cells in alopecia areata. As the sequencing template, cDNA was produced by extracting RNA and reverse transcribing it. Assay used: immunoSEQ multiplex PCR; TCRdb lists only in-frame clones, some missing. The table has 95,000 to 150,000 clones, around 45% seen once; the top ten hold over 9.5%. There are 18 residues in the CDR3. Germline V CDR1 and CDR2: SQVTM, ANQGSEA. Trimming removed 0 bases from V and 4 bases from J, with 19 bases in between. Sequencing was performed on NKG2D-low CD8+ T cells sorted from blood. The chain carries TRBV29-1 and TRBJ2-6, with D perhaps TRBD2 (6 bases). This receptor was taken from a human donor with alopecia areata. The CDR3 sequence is CSVEDVSDGGLGANVLTF. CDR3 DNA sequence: TGCAGCGTTGAAGATGTGTCTGATGGAGGGTTGGGGGCCAACGTCCTGACTTTC.